Here is one TCR beta chain with its context. As yet, its antigen is unknown. There are 15 residues in the CDR3. The V gene's germline CDR1 is MNHEY and CDR2 SMNVEV (reference sequence). The germline V and J ends were trimmed by 4 bases and 8 bases, with 17 bases remaining between them. The data were taken from a study of cytomegalovirus exposure and HLA in healthy donors. Study-wide points: TCR sequences were mostly rare, though some public TCRs occurred in many donors.

PCR employed 60 Vbeta and 13 Jbeta primers. Method: immunoSEQ multiplex PCR; TCRdb's copy keeps in-frame clones and lacks some. The table records over 200,000 clones, about three quarters of them present only once. This clonotype was obtained from a male donor in good health and CMV-seronegative. The sequenced material came from PBMCs. The V and J genes are TRBV27 and TRBJ1-4; tentatively, D is TRBD1 (6 bases). The CDR3 protein is CASSSAIIDREKLFF. Written as DNA, the CDR3 is TGTGCCAGCAGTTCAGCGATAATCGACAGGGAAAAACTGTTTTTT.